This T cell receptor beta chain was found in a study of regulatory T cells in long-lasting Graves disease. About the study: Positivity for TSH receptor antibodies plus over 5 years of antithyroid drugs meant persistent Graves' disease. Study results and limitations: Persistent patients shared 2,500 to 3,000 public clonotypes among themselves. Newly diagnosed patients shared fewer, at more than 750. Investigators studied peripheral blood only, not thyroid tissue. Persistent disease samples used TRBV28, TRBJ1-2 and TRBJ2-5 preferentially.

Noted time point: persistent/refractory GD, antithyroid drugs over 5 years with positive TRAb. RNA from PBMCs was the source of the TCR library. Worth noting for this clonotype: Its antigen is unknown.

The CDR3 runs to 16 residues. The germline V gene has CDR1 SGHDT and CDR2 YYEEEE. The junction had 10 bases not matched to a gene; V was cut back by 3 bases and J by 5 bases. Both iRepertoire HTBI primers and Arm-PCR of CDR3 regions were used to build the TCR beta libraries. MiXCR was run by TCRdb on the multiplex PCR reads, yielding one entry per CDR3 protein. Here the sample spans 390,000 or so distinct CDR3 sequences, around 23% being singletons. The sample here was peripheral blood mononuclear cells (PBMCs), taken when the disease was refractory, from a patient treated with antithyroid drugs. This receptor was taken from a woman between 40 and 50 years old with Graves disease. This chain joins TRBV5-6 and TRBJ1-1; 10 bases match TRBD1. The CDR3: CASSYMTGGGGTEAFF. DNA for the CDR3: TGTGCCAGCAGCTACATGACAGGGGGCGGGGGTACTGAAGCTTTCTTT.